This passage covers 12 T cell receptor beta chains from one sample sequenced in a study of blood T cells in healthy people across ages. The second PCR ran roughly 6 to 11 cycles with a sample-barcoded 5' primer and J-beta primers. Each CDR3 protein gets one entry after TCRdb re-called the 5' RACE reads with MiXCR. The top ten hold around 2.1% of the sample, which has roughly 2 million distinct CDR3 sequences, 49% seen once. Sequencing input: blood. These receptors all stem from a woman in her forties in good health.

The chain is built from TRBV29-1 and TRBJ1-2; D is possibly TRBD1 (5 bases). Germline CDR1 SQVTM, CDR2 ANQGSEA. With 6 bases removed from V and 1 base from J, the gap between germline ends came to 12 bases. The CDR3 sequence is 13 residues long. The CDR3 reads CSVGREFNYGYTF. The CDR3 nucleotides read TGCAGCGTGGGGCGGGAGTTTAACTATGGCTACACCTTC.

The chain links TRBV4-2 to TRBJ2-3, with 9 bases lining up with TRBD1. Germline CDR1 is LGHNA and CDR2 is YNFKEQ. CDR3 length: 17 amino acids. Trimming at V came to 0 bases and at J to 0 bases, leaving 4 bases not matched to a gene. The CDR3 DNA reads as TGTGCCAGCAGCCAAGAGAGGGGGACAGGGAGCACAGATACGCAGTATTTT. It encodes CASSQERGTGSTDTQYF.

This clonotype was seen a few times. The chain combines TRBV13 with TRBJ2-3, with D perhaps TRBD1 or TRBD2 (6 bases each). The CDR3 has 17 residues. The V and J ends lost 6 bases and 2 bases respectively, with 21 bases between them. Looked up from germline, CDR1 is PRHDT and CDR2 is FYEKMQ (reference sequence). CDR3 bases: TGTGCCAGCAGTTTGCGGGAAACCAGGGGCCTCACAGATACGCAGTATTTT. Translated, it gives CASSLRETRGLTDTQYF.

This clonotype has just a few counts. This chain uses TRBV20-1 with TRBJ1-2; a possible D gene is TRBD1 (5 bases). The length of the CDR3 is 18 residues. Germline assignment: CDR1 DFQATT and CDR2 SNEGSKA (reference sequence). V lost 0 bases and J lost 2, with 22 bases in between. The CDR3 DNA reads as TGCAGTGCTAGAGATGCTCGTCGGGAGGGGACGGGGAACTATGGCTACACCTTC. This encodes CSARDARREGTGNYGYTF.

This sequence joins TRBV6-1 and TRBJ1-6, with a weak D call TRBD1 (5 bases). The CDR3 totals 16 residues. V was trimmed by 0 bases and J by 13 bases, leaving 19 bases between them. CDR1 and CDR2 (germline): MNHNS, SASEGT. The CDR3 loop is CASSEAPGTGLLPLHF. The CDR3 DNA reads TGTGCCAGCAGTGAAGCTCCCGGGACTGGTCTTCTGCCCCTCCACTTT.

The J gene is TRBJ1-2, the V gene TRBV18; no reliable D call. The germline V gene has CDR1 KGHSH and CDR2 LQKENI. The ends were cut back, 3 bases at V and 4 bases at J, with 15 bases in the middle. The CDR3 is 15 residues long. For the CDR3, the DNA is TGTGCCAGCTCACCGGGCGACTACCGCTCCTATGGCTACACCTTC. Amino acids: CASSPGDYRSYGYTF.

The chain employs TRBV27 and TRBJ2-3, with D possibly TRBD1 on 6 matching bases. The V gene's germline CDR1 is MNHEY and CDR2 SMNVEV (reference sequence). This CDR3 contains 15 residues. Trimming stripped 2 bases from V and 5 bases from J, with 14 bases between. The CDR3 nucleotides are TGTGCCAGCAGTTTACAACAGGGTTTTCTAGATACGCAGTATTTT. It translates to CASSLQQGFLDTQYF.

The CDR3: CASSLGLGAPQETQYF. The CDR3 nucleotides read TGTGCCAGCAGTTTAGGTCTGGGGGCCCCACAAGAGACCCAGTACTTC. V is TRBV28 and J is TRBJ2-5; TRBD1 might be the D (6 bases). Trimming pared 2 bases from V and 2 bases from J, leaving 15 bases between. The CDR3 has 16 residues. Per germline, CDR1 MDHEN and CDR2 SYDVKM. The full variable domain, in which reference TRBV28 and TRBJ2-5 provide the parts outside the CDR3, is DVKVTQSSRYLVKRTGEKVFLECVQDMDHENMFWYRQDPGLGLRLIYFSYDVKMKEKGDIPEGYSVSREKKERFSLILESASTNQTSMYLCASSLGLGAPQETQYFGPGTRLLVL.

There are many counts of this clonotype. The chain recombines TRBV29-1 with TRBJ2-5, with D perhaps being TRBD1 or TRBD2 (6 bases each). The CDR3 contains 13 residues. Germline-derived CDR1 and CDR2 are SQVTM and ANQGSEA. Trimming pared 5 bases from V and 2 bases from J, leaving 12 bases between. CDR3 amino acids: CSVLRGGQETQYF. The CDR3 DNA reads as TGCAGCGTTCTCCGAGGGGGGCAAGAGACCCAGTACTTC.

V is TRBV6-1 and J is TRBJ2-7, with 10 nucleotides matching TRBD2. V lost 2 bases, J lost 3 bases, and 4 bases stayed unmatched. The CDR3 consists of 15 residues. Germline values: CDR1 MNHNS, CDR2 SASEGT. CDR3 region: CASSEWASGGYEQYF. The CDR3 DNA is TGTGCCAGCAGTGAATGGGCTAGCGGGGGCTACGAGCAGTACTTC.

CDR3 nucleotides: TGCGCCAGCAGCCAAGTTCCCGGGACAGGGGATTCACCCCTCCACTTT. The encoded protein is CASSQVPGTGDSPLHF. The genes are TRBV4-3 and TRBJ1-6, with TRBD1 matching 10 bases. Germline CDR1 is LGHNA and CDR2 is YSLEER. The CDR3 runs to 16 residues. Losses at the gene ends were 1 base for V and 8 bases for J; bases not matched to a gene: 5.

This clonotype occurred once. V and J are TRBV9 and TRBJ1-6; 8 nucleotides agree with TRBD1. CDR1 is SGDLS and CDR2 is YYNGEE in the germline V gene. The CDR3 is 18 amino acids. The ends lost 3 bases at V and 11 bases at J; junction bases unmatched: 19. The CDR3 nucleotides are TGTGCCAGCAGCGCCACAATGAATCAGGGGGCTTCCTTAGCACCCCTCCACTTT. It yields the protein CASSATMNQGASLAPLHF.